The 27 T cell receptor beta chains below all came from one sample that was sequenced in a study of T cell responses to AZD1222 COVID-19 vaccine. The table came from immunoSEQ multiplex PCR; TCRdb's copy has only in-frame clones and leaves some out. Seen here are roughly 120,000 clones, roughly 89% observed once, and the top ten hold roughly 4.1%. The material sequenced was peripheral blood, taken on day 0 of AZD1222 vaccination. The receptors shown here come from an adult in good health.

The gene calls are TRBV7-6 and TRBJ2-1, with D unclear. The CDR3 is 15 amino acids. V gave up 0 bases and J gave up 4 bases, with 10 bases separating them. In germline, CDR1 is SGHVS, CDR2 FNYEAQ. This CDR3 reads CASSLAAGGYNEQFF. The CDR3 DNA follows: TGTGCCAGCAGCTTAGCGGCTGGCGGATACAATGAGCAGTTCTTC.

V gene TRBV6-5 combines with J gene TRBJ1-4, with TRBD1 identical over 7 bases. Germline values: CDR1 MNHEY, CDR2 SVGAGI. CDR3 size: 16 residues. The trim removed 0 bases at V and 4 bases at J, leaving 5 bases unmatched. The CDR3 region has the DNA TGTGCCAGCAGTTACTCGGTCCCAGGGGGTAATGAAAAACTGTTTTTT. Its translation is CASSYSVPGGNEKLFF.

This clone was counted once. CDR3 nucleotides: TGCGCCAGCAGCTTAACCGGGACAGGGGGCATGGGTGGCTACACCTTC. Its translation: CASSLTGTGGMGGYTF. The chain employs TRBV5-1 and TRBJ1-2; 12 bases align to TRBD1. The V and J ends lost 2 bases and 7 bases, in that order; junction bases with no gene match: 9. This CDR3 spans 16 amino acids. Germline values: CDR1 SGHRS, CDR2 YFSETQ.

The chain employs TRBV3-1 (or the pseudogene TRBV3-2) and TRBJ2-6; D gene uncertain. Germline V gives CDR1 LGHDT, CDR2 YNNKEL (reference sequence). V was pared by 11 bases and J by 1 base, with 6 bases between. The CDR3 covers 12 residues. The CDR3 reads CAGGSGANVLTF. CDR3 in DNA: TGTGCCGGTGGGTCTGGGGCCAACGTCCTGACTTTC.

The chain is built from TRBV18 and TRBJ1-1; perhaps TRBD1 as D (5 bases). The ends were cut back, 1 base at V and 0 bases at J, with 6 bases in the middle. Germline V gene lookup returns CDR1 KGHSH and CDR2 LQKENI. The CDR3 has 14 residues. CDR3 sequence reads: CASSPQGMNTEAFF. CDR3 bases: TGTGCCAGCTCACCACAGGGGATGAACACTGAAGCTTTCTTT.

This clone was seen once. The genes are TRBV4-1 and TRBJ2-5; a possible D gene is TRBD1 (5 bases). Trimming shortened V by 4 bases and J by 2 bases, and 14 bases separated the two germline ends. Per germline, CDR1 MGHRA and CDR2 YSYEKL. The CDR3 has 15 residues. Here the CDR3 DNA reads TGCGCCAGCAGCCCAGTGGGGCAGAGACAAGAGACCCAGTACTTC. Protein product: CASSPVGQRQETQYF.

This sequence joins TRBV6-2 or TRBV6-3 and TRBJ2-3; D remains unclear. Deletions cut 1 base from V and 6 bases from J, with 11 bases between. Germline V gene lookup returns CDR1 MNHEY and CDR2 SVGEGT. The CDR3 sequence is 14 residues long. The CDR3 DNA follows: TGTGCCAGCAGTTACTATGCGGAGAGCGATACGCAGTATTTT. This sequence encodes CASSYYAESDTQYF.

The chain uses TRBV28 and TRBJ2-3, with 14 bases that match TRBD2. V was clipped by 6 bases and J by 5 bases; unmatched bases: 4. This CDR3 contains 15 residues. Germline V gene sequence: CDR1 MDHEN, CDR2 SYDVKM. CDR3 protein: CASRGLAGEVDTQYF. CDR3 nucleotide sequence: TGTGCCAGCAGGGGACTAGCGGGGGAAGTAGATACGCAGTATTTT.

This clone was recorded once. The V and J genes are TRBV9 and TRBJ2-2; D not certain. V was trimmed by 3 bases and J by 7 bases, leaving 19 bases between them. CDR3 length equals 16 residues. Germline V lookup: CDR1 SGDLS, CDR2 YYNGEE. CDR3 residues: CASSGQQNLRFGELFF. The CDR3 DNA reads TGTGCCAGCAGCGGACAACAAAACCTGAGGTTCGGGGAGCTGTTTTTT.

V usage is TRBV3-1 (or the pseudogene TRBV3-2) and J usage is TRBJ2-5; 9 positions agree with TRBD2. Germline CDR1 and CDR2: LGHDT and YNNKEL (reference sequence). This CDR3 has 16 residues. V gave up 1 base and J gave up 5 bases; unmatched junction bases: 8. The DNA of the CDR3 is TGTGCCAGCAGCCAAGCTAGCGGGGCATTGGGGGAGACCCAGTACTTC. It codes for CASSQASGALGETQYF.

The V call is TRBV7-2, the J call TRBJ2-5; 8 positions agree with TRBD1. Germline V lookup: CDR1 SGHTA, CDR2 FQGNSA. Trimming at V came to 5 bases and at J to 5 bases, leaving 16 bases not matched to a gene. This CDR3 has 17 amino acids. The CDR3 bases are TGTGCCAGCAGCCCCCCGGGCCAGGGGGCGCTCGGGGAGACCCAGTACTTC. Translated: CASSPPGQGALGETQYF.

V gene TRBV5-4 combines with J gene TRBJ2-3; D unresolved. Germline V gene lookup returns CDR1 SGHNT and CDR2 YYREEE (reference sequence). Trimming cost V 0 bases and J 2 bases, with 4 bases left between them. This CDR3 comprises 13 residues. This chain's CDR3 is CASSLAYTDTQYF. In DNA form, the CDR3 reads TGTGCCAGCAGCTTGGCCTACACAGATACGCAGTATTTT.

This chain joins TRBV19 and TRBJ1-5, with D hard to call. Germline V gene lookup returns CDR1 LNHDA and CDR2 SQIVND (reference sequence). There are 15 residues in the CDR3. The V end was cut by 7 bases, the J end by 0 bases, with 13 bases between. The CDR3 DNA is TGTGCCAGTACGATGAACCGTAATAGCAATCAGCCCCAGCATTTT. Its translation is CASTMNRNSNQPQHF.

This clone was detected a few times. V and J are TRBV21-1 and TRBJ2-7; no check of the table's D call, TRBD1, against the DNA was made. TRBV21-1 is a recognized pseudogene. The CDR3 totals 10 residues. CDR3 protein: CASPPAGQYF. In nucleotides, the CDR3 is TGTGCCAGTCCCCCCGCAGGGCAGTACTTC.

The J gene is TRBJ1-1, the V gene TRBV6-5, with D possibly TRBD1 on 6 matching bases. Germline V gene data show CDR1 as MNHEY and CDR2 as SVGAGI. The ends were cut back, 4 bases at V and 0 bases at J, with 15 bases in the middle. The CDR3 consists of 16 residues. CDR3 sequence reads: CASSSPGGAMNTEAFF. DNA for the CDR3: TGTGCCAGCAGTTCCCCGGGGGGGGCTATGAACACTGAAGCTTTCTTT.

V gene TRBV10-3 combines with J gene TRBJ1-3; TRBD1 matches at 9 bases. CDR3 length equals 16 residues. In germline, CDR1 is ENHRY, CDR2 SYGVKD. V gave up 4 bases and J gave up 0 bases; unmatched junction bases: 4. The CDR3 DNA follows: TGTGCCATCAGTGCGGGACAGGGTCGCTCTGGAAACACCATATATTTT. Protein: CAISAGQGRSGNTIYF.

The genes are TRBV4-1 and TRBJ2-7; D call uncertain. Trimming removed 1 base at V and 2 bases at J, with 9 bases between. The CDR3 has 14 amino acids. Per the germline V gene, CDR1 is MGHRA and CDR2 is YSYEKL. CDR3 sequence: CASSQAPGPYEQYF. The CDR3 region has the DNA TGCGCCAGCAGCCAAGCACCAGGTCCCTACGAGCAGTACTTC.

The V and J genes are TRBV25-1 and TRBJ2-2, with TRBD2 matching over 7 bases. Germline loops: CDR1 MGHDK, CDR2 SYGVNS. Trimming cost V 1 base and J 5 bases; bases outside gene matches: 4. CDR3 length equals 15 residues. The CDR3 bases are TGTGCCAGCAGTGAATTAACACTAGCGACCGGGGAGCTGTTTTTT. It encodes CASSELTLATGELFF.

This chain joins TRBV29-1 and TRBJ2-2, with D tentatively TRBD1 (6 bases). The CDR3 contains 16 residues. Trimming cost V 7 bases and J 0 bases, with 18 bases left between them. CDR1 SQVTM and CDR2 ANQGSEA come from the germline V gene. DNA for the CDR3: TGCAGCGGGGGACCCAGGGGTGCCGCGAACACCGGGGAGCTGTTTTTT. Encoded protein: CSGGPRGAANTGELFF.

V gene TRBV19 combines with J gene TRBJ2-3; possible D gene TRBD1, 5 bases. V shed 4 bases and J shed 2 bases, with 13 bases lying between them. Germline V gene lookup returns CDR1 LNHDA and CDR2 SQIVND (reference sequence). The CDR3 runs 15 residues. Here the CDR3 reads CASSTRVMFTDTQYF. DNA for the CDR3: TGTGCCAGTAGTACCAGGGTAATGTTCACAGATACGCAGTATTTT.

The chain couples TRBV4-1 to TRBJ2-5, with a possible D match to TRBD1 (6 bases). The CDR3 spans 20 residues. V lost 3 bases and J 5 bases, leaving 31 bases between the germline ends. Germline CDR1 is MGHRA and CDR2 is YSYEKL. For the CDR3, the DNA is TGCGCCAGCAGCCAGCTCCGGAGAACCGGGACATCCGACCGGTGGGAGACCCAGTACTTC. It yields the protein CASSQLRRTGTSDRWETQYF.

The chain has TRBV25-1 and TRBJ2-7; a possible D gene is TRBD1 (6 bases). The CDR3 consists of 13 residues. Germline-derived CDR1 and CDR2 are MGHDK and SYGVNS. V was cut by 1 base and J by 9 bases, with 13 bases left in between. CDR3 amino acids: CASSESYRERQYF. The CDR3 nucleotides are TGTGCCAGCAGTGAATCGTACAGGGAGAGGCAGTACTTC.

The V and J genes are TRBV5-5 and TRBJ2-2; 8 bases are shared with TRBD1. Trimming at V came to 4 bases and at J to 5 bases, leaving 10 bases not matched to a gene. The CDR3 has 16 amino acids. The germline V gene has CDR1 SGHKS and CDR2 YYEKEE (reference sequence). DNA for the CDR3: TGTGCCAGCAGCCCCCGGACAGGGACGGGGACCGGGGAGCTGTTTTTT. This encodes CASSPRTGTGTGELFF.

This clone was detected a few times. The rearrangement uses TRBV12-3 or TRBV12-4 and TRBJ2-1, with D possibly TRBD2 on 5 matching bases. The CDR3 has 12 residues. Trimming stripped 2 bases from V and 8 bases from J, with 7 bases between. The CDR3 nucleotides are TGTGCCAGCAGTTTAACCGGGGATGAGCAGTTCTTC. Residues: CASSLTGDEQFF.

The chain uses TRBV28 and TRBJ2-5; the D is unclear. Deletions cut 3 bases from V and 2 bases from J, with 4 bases between. CDR1 is MDHEN, CDR2 SYDVKM, per germline. The CDR3 is made up of 12 amino acids. This CDR3 reads CASSLVQETQYF. The CDR3 DNA sequence: TGTGCCAGCAGTTTGGTACAAGAGACCCAGTACTTC. The whole variable domain, remainder taken from reference TRBV28 and TRBJ2-5, is DVKVTQSSRYLVKRTGEKVFLECVQDMDHENMFWYRQDPGLGLRLIYFSYDVKMKEKGDIPEGYSVSREKKERFSLILESASTNQTSMYLCASSLVQETQYFGPGTRLLVL.

The genes are TRBV3-1 (or the pseudogene TRBV3-2) and TRBJ1-1, with D possibly being TRBD1 (6 bases). The germline gives CDR1 LGHDT, CDR2 YNNKEL (reference sequence). Trimming shortened V by 3 bases and J by 10 bases, and 21 bases separated the two germline ends. The CDR3 has 15 amino acids. The CDR3 region is CASSQYRDTGARAFF. The DNA for the CDR3 is TGTGCCAGCAGCCAGTACCGGGACACCGGCGCCCGAGCTTTCTTT.

This chain uses TRBV27 with TRBJ1-6; D may be TRBD1 (6 bases). CDR3 length: 13 residues. Germline V CDR1 and CDR2: MNHEY, SMNVEV (reference sequence). The germline V and J ends were trimmed by 6 bases and 5 bases, with 8 bases remaining between them. The DNA of the CDR3 is TGTGCCAGCAGACGGACAGATAATTCACCCCTCCACTTT. It is translated as CASRRTDNSPLHF.